This T cell receptor beta chain was captured by sequencing in a study of CD8 T cells in ankylosing spondylitis. Study observations and caveats: Within ankylosing spondylitis blood, a TCR beta motif made up of seven to nine highly homologous variants appeared to be characteristic.

Turning to this clonotype: Its cognate antigen is unknown.

Quantitative molecular-barcoded 5'-RACE generated the TCR beta libraries. A single record per CDR3 protein comes from TCRdb applying MiXCR to the 5' RACE reads. Seen here are 350,000 to 550,000 distinct CDR3 sequences, more than 25% observed once, and the top ten hold 0.85% to 1%. The CDR3 runs to 15 residues. Trimming stripped 0 bases from V and 2 bases from J, with 9 bases between. Germline values: CDR1 ENHRY, CDR2 SYGVKD. Sequencing used blood, either unsorted or a sorted T cell fraction (not recorded which). This receptor was obtained from a male donor with ankylosing spondylitis. The rearrangement joins TRBV10-3 to TRBJ2-3; D is possibly TRBD1 (5 bases). The CDR3 bases are TGTGCCATCAGTGAGTCTAAGGGGCCCACAGATACGCAGTATTTT. Protein sequence: CAISESKGPTDTQYF.